The source of this TCR beta chain is a study of shared clonotypes between healthy human individuals. Study-wide points: Even with large depth, rarefaction showed that sorted-subset sequencing was incomplete. Sampling covered blood only; tissue repertoires likely differ.

The test was conducted at deep level. Repertoires were generated with immunoSEQ multiplex PCR, while TCRdb's copy carries only in-frame clones and drops some. Here the sample spans 2,500,000 or so clones, roughly 92% being singletons. Germline lookup yields CDR1 SGHVS and CDR2 FQNEAQ. The CDR3 loop spans 14 amino acids. V lost 3 bases to trimming and J lost 2 bases, with 10 bases between them. Comment on this clone: Its antigen is unidentified.

Sequencing was done on a sample of naive CD4+ T cells sorted from blood. The subset: CD45RA+ positively selected. The chain couples TRBV7-8 to TRBJ2-5, with a possible D match to TRBD1 (6 bases). This sequence originates from a man aged 18 to 30 in good health. The CDR3 sequence is CASSFRGFQETQYF. The DNA of the CDR3 is TGTGCCAGCAGCTTTAGGGGGTTTCAAGAGACCCAGTACTTC.